This record covers a single T cell receptor beta chain. Its antigen is unknown. This record comes from a study of T-cell reconstitution after alpha-beta-depleted transplantation in children. The V end was cut by 6 bases, the J end by 0 bases, with 15 bases between. The CDR3 loop spans 17 amino acids. CDR1 is MGHDK and CDR2 is SYGVNS in the germline V gene. Study-level findings and limits: It was newly produced T cells that mostly accounted for T-cell counts and diversity one year after transplant. Elevated TCRbeta diversity at day 60 was traced, in some patients, to surviving recipient T cells and thymic progenitors. After transplant, at about two months, alpha-beta T cells were reportedly derived from several hundred expanded graft clones.

TCRbeta library preparation incorporated unique molecular identifiers. A single record per CDR3 protein comes from TCRdb applying MiXCR to the PCR reads. Of approximately 400,000 distinct CDR3 sequences in the sample, 15% to 20% were seen once. This chain connects TRBV25-1 to TRBJ1-6; possibly TRBD1 for D (6 bases). The specimen comprised PBMCs, mostly from graft donor cells, sampled 360 days after TCRalphabeta/CD19-depleted stem cell transplant. The sequence came from a boy in the first two years of life who had a stem cell transplant for Wiskott-Aldrich syndrome, so the T cells may come from the graft donor. The CDR3 region has the DNA TGTGCCAGCAGAGGCCAGGGGAAAAGCTCCTATAATTCACCCCTCCACTTT. The encoded protein is CASRGQGKSSYNSPLHF.